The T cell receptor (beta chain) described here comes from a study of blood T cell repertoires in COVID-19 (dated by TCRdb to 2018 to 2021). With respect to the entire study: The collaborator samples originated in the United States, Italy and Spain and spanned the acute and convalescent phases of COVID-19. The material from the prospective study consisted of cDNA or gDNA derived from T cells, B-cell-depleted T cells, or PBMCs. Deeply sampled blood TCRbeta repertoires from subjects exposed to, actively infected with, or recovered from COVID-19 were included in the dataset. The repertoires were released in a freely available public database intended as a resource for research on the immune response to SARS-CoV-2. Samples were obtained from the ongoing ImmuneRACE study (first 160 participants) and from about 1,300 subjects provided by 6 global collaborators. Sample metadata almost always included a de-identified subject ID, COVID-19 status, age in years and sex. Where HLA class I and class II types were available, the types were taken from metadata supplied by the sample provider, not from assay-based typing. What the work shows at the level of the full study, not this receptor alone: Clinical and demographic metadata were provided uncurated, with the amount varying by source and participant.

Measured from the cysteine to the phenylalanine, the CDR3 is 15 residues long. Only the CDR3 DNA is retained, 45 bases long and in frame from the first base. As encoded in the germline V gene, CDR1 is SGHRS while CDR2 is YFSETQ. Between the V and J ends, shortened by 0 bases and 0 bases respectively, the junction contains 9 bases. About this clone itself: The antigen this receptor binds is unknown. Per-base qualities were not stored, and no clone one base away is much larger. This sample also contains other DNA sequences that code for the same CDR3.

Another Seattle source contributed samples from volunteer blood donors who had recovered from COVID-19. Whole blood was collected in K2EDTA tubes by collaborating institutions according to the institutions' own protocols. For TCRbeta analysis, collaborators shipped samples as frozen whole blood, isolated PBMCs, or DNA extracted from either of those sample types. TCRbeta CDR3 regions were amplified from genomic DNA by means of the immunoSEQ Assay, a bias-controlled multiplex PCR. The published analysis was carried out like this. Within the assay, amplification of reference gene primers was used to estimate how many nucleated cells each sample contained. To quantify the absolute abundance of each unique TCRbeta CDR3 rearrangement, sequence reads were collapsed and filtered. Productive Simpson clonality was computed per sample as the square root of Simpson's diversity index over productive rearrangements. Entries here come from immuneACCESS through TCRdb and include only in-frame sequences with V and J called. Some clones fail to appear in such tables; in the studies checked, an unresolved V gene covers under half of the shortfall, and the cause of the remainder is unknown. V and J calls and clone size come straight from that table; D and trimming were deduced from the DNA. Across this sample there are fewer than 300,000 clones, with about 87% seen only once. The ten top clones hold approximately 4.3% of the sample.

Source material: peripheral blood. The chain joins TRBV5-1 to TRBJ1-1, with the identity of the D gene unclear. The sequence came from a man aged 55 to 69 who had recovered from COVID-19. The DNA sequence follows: TGCGCCAGCAGCTTGGTTGGCGGCATGAACACTGAAGCTTTCTTT. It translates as CASSLVGGMNTEAFF.